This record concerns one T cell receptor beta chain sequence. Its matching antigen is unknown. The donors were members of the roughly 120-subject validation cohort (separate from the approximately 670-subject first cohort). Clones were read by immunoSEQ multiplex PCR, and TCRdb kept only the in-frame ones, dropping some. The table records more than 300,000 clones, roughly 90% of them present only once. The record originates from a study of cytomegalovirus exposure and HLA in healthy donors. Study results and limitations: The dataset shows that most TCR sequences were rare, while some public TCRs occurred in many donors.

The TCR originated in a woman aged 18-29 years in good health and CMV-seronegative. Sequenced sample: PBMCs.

CDR3 sequence (DNA): TGTGCCAGCCGGGGGGCACAGAGGGGCTATGGCTACACCTTC. Protein: CASRGAQRGYGYTF. The V gene is TRBV27, the J gene TRBJ1-2; a weak D match, TRBD1 (6 bases). V was clipped by 8 bases and J by 4 bases, with 17 bases between them. Per the germline V gene, CDR1 is MNHEY and CDR2 is SMNVEV (reference sequence). The CDR3 loop spans 14 amino acids.